One sample yielded the 4 T cell receptor gamma chains listed below, sequenced in a study of γδ T cells in repeated Plasmodium falciparum infection (dated by TCRdb to the early 2020s). Library prep was done by multiplex PCR. TCRdb records Illumina MiSeq as the sequencer. The public reads were reprocessed by TCRdb using CATT, and rows of matching DNA were later combined. This sample holds 20,000 to 30,000 gamma-chain clones; 2.5% to 3.5% were observed only once. Of the sample, approximately 33% falls within the top ten clones. For bulk TCR repertoire analysis, Vgamma9/Vdelta2+ and Vdelta2-negative gammadelta T cell populations were flow-sorted out of peripheral blood mononuclear cells. Sequenced: gamma-delta T cells from blood. Receptors originate from a pool of human donors (malaria-infected and uninfected, not separated).

Turning to this clone: A far larger clone is one base from this, pointing to a likely read error. This same CDR3 is encoded by further DNA sequences in the sample. J is TRGJ1 or TRGJ2 and V is TRGV9. The J gene is absent in TCRdb and was assigned here via DNA matching to germline. Germline V gene data show CDR1 as GITISATS and CDR2 as ISYDGTV (reference sequence). The CDR3 loop spans 14 amino acids. This CDR3 is CALWETQDYYKKLF. Here the CDR3 DNA reads TGTGCATTGTGGGAGACCCAGGATTATTATAAGAAACTCTTT.

This clone showed up many times. A far larger clone differs by one base, so this is likely a read error. Other nucleotide sequences in the sample specify the same CDR3. V and J are TRGV3 and TRGJ1 or TRGJ2. The CDR3 totals 13 residues. The junction had 6 bases not matched to a gene; V was cut back by 0 bases and J by 7 bases. Germline loops: CDR1 VTNTFY, CDR2 YDVSTARD (reference sequence). DNA for the CDR3: TGTGCCACCTGGGACAGGCAGAACTATAAGAAACTCTTT. As protein: CATWDRQNYKKLF.

In regard to this clone: TCRdb's protein, taken from a much larger clone, differs from this DNA's translation at residue 6, likely owing to a read error; the protein displayed comes from the DNA. The chain couples TRGV9 to TRGJP. Here the J gene was assigned by germline matching of the DNA, as TCRdb has none. CDR3 length: 17 residues. Germline V gives CDR1 GITISATS, CDR2 ISYDGTV (reference sequence). V trimming: 3 bases; J trimming: 9 bases; junction bases outside the gene matches: 11. The CDR3 coding sequence is TGTGCCTTGTGGGAGACCCCTGGTTGGTTGGGCAAAAAAATCAAGGTATTT. Amino acid sequence: CALWETPGWLGKKIKVF.

This clone has only a few counts. TCRdb lists the protein of a much larger clone for this DNA, which differs at residue 5, so this is likely a read error; the protein given here is translated from the DNA itself. The chain carries TRGV9 and TRGJ1 or TRGJ2. The J gene is absent in TCRdb and was assigned here via DNA matching to germline. J was trimmed by 9 bases and V by 5 bases; bases with no gene match: 7. Per the germline V gene, CDR1 is GITISATS and CDR2 is ISYDGTV (reference sequence). The CDR3 runs to 11 residues. The CDR3, as DNA: TGTGCCTTGTGGGGGGGGTGTAAGAAACTCTTT. The encoded protein is CALWGGCKKLF.